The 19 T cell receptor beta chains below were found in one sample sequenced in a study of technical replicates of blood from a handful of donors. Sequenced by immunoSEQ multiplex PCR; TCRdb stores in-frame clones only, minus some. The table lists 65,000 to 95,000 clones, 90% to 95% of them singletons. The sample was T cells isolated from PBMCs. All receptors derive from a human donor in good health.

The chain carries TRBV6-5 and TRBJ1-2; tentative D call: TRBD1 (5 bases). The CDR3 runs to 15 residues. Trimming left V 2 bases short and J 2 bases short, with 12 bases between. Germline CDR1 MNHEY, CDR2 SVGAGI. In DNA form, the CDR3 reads TGTGCCAGCAGTTACGGGGGGGGACTGAACTATGGCTACACCTTC. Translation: CASSYGGGLNYGYTF.

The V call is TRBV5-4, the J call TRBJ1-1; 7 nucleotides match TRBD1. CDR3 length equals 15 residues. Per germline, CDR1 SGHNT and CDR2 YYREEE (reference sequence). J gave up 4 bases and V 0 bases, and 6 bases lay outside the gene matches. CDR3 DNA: TGTGCCAGCAGCTTGGAGACAGGGTTCCCCACTGAAGCTTTCTTT. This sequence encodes CASSLETGFPTEAFF. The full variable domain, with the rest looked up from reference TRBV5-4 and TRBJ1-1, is ETGVTQSPTHLIKTRGQQVTLRCSSQSGHNTVSWYQQALGQGPQFIFQYYREEENGRGNFPPRFSGLQFPNYSSELNVNALELDDSALYLCASSLETGFPTEAFFGQGTRLTVV.

CDR3: CASTYVHGYTF. CDR3 coding DNA: TGTGCTAGTACATACGTTCATGGCTACACCTTC. The J gene is TRBJ1-2, the V gene TRBV12-5; D is uncertain. V was shortened by 8 bases and J by 6 bases, with 10 bases between the two germline ends. The CDR3 has 11 residues. Germline V gene lookup returns CDR1 LGHNT and CDR2 FRNRAP.

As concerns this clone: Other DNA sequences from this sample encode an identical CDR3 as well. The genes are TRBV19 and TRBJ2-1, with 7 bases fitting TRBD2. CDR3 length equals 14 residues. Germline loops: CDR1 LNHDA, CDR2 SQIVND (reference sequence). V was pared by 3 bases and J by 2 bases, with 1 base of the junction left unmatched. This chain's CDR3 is CASSILAAYNEQFF. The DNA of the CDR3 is TGTGCCAGTAGTATCCTAGCGGCCTACAATGAGCAGTTCTTC.

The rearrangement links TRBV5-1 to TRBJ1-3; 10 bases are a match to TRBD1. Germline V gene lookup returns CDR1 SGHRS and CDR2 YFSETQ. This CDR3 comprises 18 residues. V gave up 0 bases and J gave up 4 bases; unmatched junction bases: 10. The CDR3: CASSLERWGQGFGNTIYF. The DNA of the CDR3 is TGCGCCAGCAGCTTGGAACGATGGGGACAGGGGTTCGGAAACACCATATATTTT.

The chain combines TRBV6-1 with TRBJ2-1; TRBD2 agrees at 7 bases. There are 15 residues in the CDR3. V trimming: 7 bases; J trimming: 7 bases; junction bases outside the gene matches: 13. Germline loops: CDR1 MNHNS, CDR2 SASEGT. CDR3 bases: TGTGCCAGCACCTACCTGTGGGAGGGCCGTAATGAGCAGTTCTTC. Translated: CASTYLWEGRNEQFF.

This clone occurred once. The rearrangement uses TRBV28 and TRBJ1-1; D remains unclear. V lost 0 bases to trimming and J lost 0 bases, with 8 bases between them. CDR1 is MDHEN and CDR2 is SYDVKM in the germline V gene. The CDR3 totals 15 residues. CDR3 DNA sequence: TGTGCCAGCAGTTTATGGCCCGCTATGAACACTGAAGCTTTCTTT. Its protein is CASSLWPAMNTEAFF. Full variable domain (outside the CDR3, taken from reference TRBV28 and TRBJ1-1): DVKVTQSSRYLVKRTGEKVFLECVQDMDHENMFWYRQDPGLGLRLIYFSYDVKMKEKGDIPEGYSVSREKKERFSLILESASTNQTSMYLCASSLWPAMNTEAFFGQGTRLTVV.

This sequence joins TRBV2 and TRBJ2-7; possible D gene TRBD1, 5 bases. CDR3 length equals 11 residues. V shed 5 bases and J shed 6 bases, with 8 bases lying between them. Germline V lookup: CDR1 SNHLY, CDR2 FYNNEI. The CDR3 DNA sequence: TGTGCCAGCAGTAGTACAGGCGAGCAGTACTTC. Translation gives CASSSTGEQYF.

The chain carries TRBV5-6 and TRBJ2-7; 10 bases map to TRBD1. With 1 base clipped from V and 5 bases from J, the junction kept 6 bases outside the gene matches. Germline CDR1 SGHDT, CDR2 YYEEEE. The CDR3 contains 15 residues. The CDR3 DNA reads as TGTGCCAGCAGCTTGAGGGACAGGGGTTACCACGAGCAGTACTTC. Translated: CASSLRDRGYHEQYF.

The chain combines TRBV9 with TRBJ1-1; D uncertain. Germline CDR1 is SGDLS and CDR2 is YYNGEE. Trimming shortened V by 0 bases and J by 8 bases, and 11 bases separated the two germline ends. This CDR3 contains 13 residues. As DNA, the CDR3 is TGTGCCAGCAGCGTAGGGGCAGGCAGAGAAGCTTTCTTT. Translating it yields CASSVGAGREAFF.

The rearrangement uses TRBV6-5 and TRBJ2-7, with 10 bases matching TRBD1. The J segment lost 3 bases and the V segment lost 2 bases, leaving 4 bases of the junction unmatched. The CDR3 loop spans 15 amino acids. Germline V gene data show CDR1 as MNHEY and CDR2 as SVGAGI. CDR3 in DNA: TGTGCCAGCAGTTACGGGACAGGGGTATTCTACGAGCAGTACTTC. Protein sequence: CASSYGTGVFYEQYF.

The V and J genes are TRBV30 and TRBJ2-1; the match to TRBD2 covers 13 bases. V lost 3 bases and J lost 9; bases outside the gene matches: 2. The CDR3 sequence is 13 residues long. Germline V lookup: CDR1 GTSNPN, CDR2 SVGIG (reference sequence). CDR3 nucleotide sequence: TGTGCCTGGAGACTAGCGGGAGGGAGTGAGCAGTTCTTC. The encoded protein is CAWRLAGGSEQFF.

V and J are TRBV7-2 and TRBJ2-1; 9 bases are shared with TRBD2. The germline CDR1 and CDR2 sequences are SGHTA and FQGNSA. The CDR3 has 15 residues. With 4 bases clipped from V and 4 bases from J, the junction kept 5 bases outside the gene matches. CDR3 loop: CASSSRLAVYNEQFF. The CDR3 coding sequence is TGTGCCAGCAGCTCGAGACTAGCGGTATACAATGAGCAGTTCTTC.

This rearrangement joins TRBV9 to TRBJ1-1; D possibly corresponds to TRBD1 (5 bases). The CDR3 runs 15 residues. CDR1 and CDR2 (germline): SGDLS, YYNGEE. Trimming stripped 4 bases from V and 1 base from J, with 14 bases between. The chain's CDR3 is CASSPDGRGNTEAFF. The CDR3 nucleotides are TGTGCCAGCAGCCCTGACGGAAGGGGGAACACTGAAGCTTTCTTT.

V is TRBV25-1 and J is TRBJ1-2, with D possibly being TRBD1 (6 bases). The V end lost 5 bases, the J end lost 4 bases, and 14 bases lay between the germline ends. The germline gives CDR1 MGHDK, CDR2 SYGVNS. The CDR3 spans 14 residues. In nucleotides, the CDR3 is TGTGCCAGCAGTTGGACAGCGGAACCCTATGGCTACACCTTC. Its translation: CASSWTAEPYGYTF.

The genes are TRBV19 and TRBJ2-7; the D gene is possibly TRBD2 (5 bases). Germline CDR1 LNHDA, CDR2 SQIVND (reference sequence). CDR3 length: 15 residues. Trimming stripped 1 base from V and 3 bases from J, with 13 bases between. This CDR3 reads CASSIVQSGYYEQYF. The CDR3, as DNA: TGTGCCAGTAGTATAGTCCAGTCGGGGTACTACGAGCAGTACTTC.

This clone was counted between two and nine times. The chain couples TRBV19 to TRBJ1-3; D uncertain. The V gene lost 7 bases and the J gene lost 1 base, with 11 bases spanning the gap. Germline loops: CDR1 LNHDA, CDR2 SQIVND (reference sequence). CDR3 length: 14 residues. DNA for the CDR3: TGTGCCAGTATGTACGGGGAATCTGGAAACACCATATATTTT. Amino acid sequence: CASMYGESGNTIYF.

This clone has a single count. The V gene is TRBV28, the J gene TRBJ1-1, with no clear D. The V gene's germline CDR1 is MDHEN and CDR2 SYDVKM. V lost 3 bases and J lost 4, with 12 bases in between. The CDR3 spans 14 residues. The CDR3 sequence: CASSFVYGSTEAFF. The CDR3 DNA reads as TGTGCCAGCAGTTTTGTGTACGGGTCCACTGAAGCTTTCTTT.

CDR3 DNA sequence: TGTGCCAGCAGCCAAGGGCCCGGGACAGGGCCTGGTAGGTATGGCTACACCTTC. Its translation is CASSQGPGTGPGRYGYTF. The chain recombines TRBV13 with TRBJ1-2; 9 nucleotides match TRBD1. The germline CDR1 and CDR2 sequences are PRHDT and FYEKMQ (reference sequence). CDR3 length equals 18 residues. V lost 5 bases and J lost 5; bases outside the gene matches: 18. Based on the CDR3 plus reference TRBV13 and TRBJ1-2, the full variable domain is AAGVIQSPRHLIKEKRETATLKCYPIPRHDTVYWYQQGPGQDPQFLISFYEKMQSDKGSIPDRFSAQQFSDYHSELNMSSLELGDSALYFCASSQGPGTGPGRYGYTFGSGTRLTVV.